A single sample gave rise to the 2 T cell receptor beta chains below, sequenced in a study of T cell responses to AZD1222 COVID-19 vaccine. TCRdb keeps only in-frame clones here, not all; method: immunoSEQ multiplex PCR. Of roughly 140,000 clones in the sample, approximately 92% were seen once. The sequenced sample was peripheral blood, obtained on day 0 of AZD1222 vaccination. These TCRs come from an adult in good health.

This sequence joins TRBV19 and TRBJ2-6; no firm D call. CDR1 and CDR2 from the germline V gene are LNHDA and SQIVND (reference sequence). V lost 3 bases and J 5 bases, leaving 8 bases between the germline ends. CDR3 length: 14 residues. The CDR3, as DNA: TGTGCCAGTAGTATGGCATTGTGGGCCAACGTCCTGACTTTC. Translation gives CASSMALWANVLTF.

This rearrangement joins TRBV5-1 to TRBJ1-3; D uncertain. V lost 4 bases and J 1 base, leaving 9 bases between the germline ends. CDR1 SGHRS and CDR2 YFSETQ come from the germline V gene. The CDR3 is 14 residues long. CDR3 in amino acids: CASSLTTSGNTIYF. The CDR3, as DNA: TGCGCCAGCAGCCTTACAACGTCTGGAAACACCATATATTTT.